A single sample is the source of the 31 T cell receptor beta chains below, sequenced in a study of PD-L1 blockade in urothelial cancer. Using immunoSEQ multiplex PCR, the repertoire was profiled, and TCRdb retains in-frame clones only, with some absent. This table holds under 70,000 clones, almost 90% found once. Described time point: peripheral blood 6 weeks after treatment start. This sample comprised PBMCs, obtained around atezolizumab (anti-PD-L1) treatment. Source of these receptors: a man in his 60s with urothelial cancer.

The V gene is TRBV6-5, the J gene TRBJ2-1; 8 nucleotides line up with TRBD2. The CDR3 runs to 12 residues. The V segment lost 10 bases and the J segment 9 bases; nucleotides outside the gene matches: 8. The germline gives CDR1 MNHEY, CDR2 SVGAGI. This CDR3 reads CAMGLAGSEQFF. The DNA of the CDR3 is TGTGCCATGGGGCTAGCGGGCTCTGAGCAGTTCTTC.

The chain combines TRBV6-1 with TRBJ2-3; no clear D gene. There are 12 residues in the CDR3. Germline V gene lookup returns CDR1 MNHNS and CDR2 SASEGT. The V end was cut by 4 bases, the J end by 4 bases, with 6 bases between. CDR3 sequence (DNA): TGTGCCAGCAGTGCCCTTTCAGATACGCAGTATTTT. Its translation is CASSALSDTQYF.

This clone was found once. The V call is TRBV28, the J call TRBJ2-7, with TRBD2 matching 9 bases. V shed 6 bases, J shed 3 bases, and the junction held 12 bases outside the gene matches. CDR1 is MDHEN and CDR2 is SYDVKM in the germline V gene. The CDR3 runs 16 residues. The CDR3 DNA sequence: TGTGCCAGCAGACAGAATCCGGGACTAGCAGTCTACGAGCAGTACTTC. Translated, it gives CASRQNPGLAVYEQYF.

The CDR3 here is CASSPPGQRYGYTF. The CDR3, as DNA: TGTGCCAGCAGCCCTCCGGGACAGAGATATGGCTACACCTTC. The chain couples TRBV7-9 to TRBJ1-2; 7 positions agree with TRBD1. Germline V gene lookup returns CDR1 SEHNR and CDR2 FQNEAQ (reference sequence). The CDR3 runs 14 residues. With 5 bases clipped from V and 5 bases from J, the junction kept 8 bases outside the gene matches.

This clone has a handful of counts. The chain is built from TRBV2 and TRBJ1-6; the match to TRBD1 covers 7 bases. Germline V gene sequence: CDR1 SNHLY, CDR2 FYNNEI. The ends lost 8 bases at V and 5 bases at J; junction bases unmatched: 6. The CDR3 is 14 residues long. CDR3 nucleotide sequence: TGTGCCAGCGGAATGGACAGGAATAATTCACCCCTCCACTTT. It is translated as CASGMDRNNSPLHF.

The V call is TRBV6-1, the J call TRBJ1-1, with TRBD1 identical over 7 bases. Germline CDR1 and CDR2: MNHNS and SASEGT. Losses at the gene ends were 4 bases for V and 6 bases for J; bases not matched to a gene: 8. CDR3 length equals 14 residues. In DNA, the CDR3 is TGTGCCAGCAGTGGGCACCAGGGGGTCTCTGAAGCTTTCTTT. This sequence encodes CASSGHQGVSEAFF.

The gene calls are TRBV5-4 and TRBJ2-7, with TRBD2 matching over 15 bases. The CDR3 runs to 14 residues. J was trimmed by 7 bases and V by 4 bases; bases with no gene match: 3. Germline CDR1 and CDR2: SGHNT and YYREEE (reference sequence). The CDR3 reads CASSMGLAGGEQYF. CDR3 nucleotide sequence: TGTGCCAGCAGCATGGGACTAGCGGGAGGTGAGCAGTACTTC.

CDR3 sequence (DNA): TGCAGCGTTGGAATAGCGAGACTGATGAACACTGAAGCTTTCTTT. The encoded protein is CSVGIARLMNTEAFF. This chain joins TRBV29-1 and TRBJ1-1; D gene uncertain. Trimming pared 4 bases from V and 0 bases from J, leaving 15 bases between. The CDR3 covers 15 residues. Germline V gives CDR1 SQVTM, CDR2 ANQGSEA.

J is TRBJ1-3 and V is TRBV9, with 7 bases that match TRBD1. This CDR3 region has 18 residues. Germline CDR1 SGDLS, CDR2 YYNGEE. J was trimmed by 0 bases and V by 3 bases; bases with no gene match: 12. The CDR3 sequence is CASSDFLGRGISGNTIYF. CDR3 in DNA: TGTGCCAGCAGCGATTTTTTAGGCAGGGGGATCTCTGGAAACACCATATATTTT.

J is TRBJ2-7 and V is TRBV10-3, with D possibly TRBD1 on 6 matching bases. Germline CDR1 and CDR2: ENHRY and SYGVKD. The V end lost 6 bases, the J end lost 0 bases, and 15 bases lay between the germline ends. The CDR3 spans 15 residues. The CDR3 DNA reads as TGTGCCATCAGCGAACAGGGTTCTGGCTCCTACGAGCAGTACTTC. This translates into CAISEQGSGSYEQYF.

The DNA for the CDR3 is TGTGCCAGCAGTCATCCGGGACTAGCGGTTTACAATGAGCAGTTCTTC. This gives the protein CASSHPGLAVYNEQFF. The gene calls are TRBV5-6 and TRBJ2-1; TRBD2 matches at 11 bases. This CDR3 region has 16 residues. V lost 5 bases, J lost 4 bases, and 8 bases stayed unmatched. Germline V gene sequence: CDR1 SGHDT, CDR2 YYEEEE.

The CDR3 loop is CARSSGGLRSSYNSPLHF. In nucleotides, the CDR3 is TGTGCCAGAAGCTCCGGCGGCCTTAGGAGCTCCTATAATTCACCCCTCCACTTT. This chain connects TRBV5-3 to TRBJ1-6; D gene unclear. TRBV5-3 carries the ORF label, with uncertain function. The CDR3 runs to 18 residues. Trimming cost V 3 bases and J 0 bases, with 16 bases left between them.

The chain employs TRBV30 and TRBJ2-1; 7 bases match TRBD2. After removal of 0 bases from V and 8 bases from J, the junction contained 4 bases not matched to a gene. This CDR3 comprises 13 residues. Germline values: CDR1 GTSNPN, CDR2 SVGIG (reference sequence). In nucleotides, the CDR3 is TGTGCCTGGAGTGTACTTCGGGAGGATGAGCAGTTCTTC. Encoded protein: CAWSVLREDEQFF.

The chain recombines TRBV30 with TRBJ1-3; 7 bases line up with TRBD1. There are 15 residues in the CDR3. Germline trimming cut 3 bases from V and 0 bases from J; bases unmatched to any gene: 5. Germline lookup yields CDR1 GTSNPN and CDR2 SVGIG (reference sequence). The CDR3 DNA sequence: TGTGCCTGGAGCCCGGGACAGCTCTCTGGAAACACCATATATTTT. It is translated as CAWSPGQLSGNTIYF.

The chain recombines TRBV10-3 with TRBJ2-7; TRBD2 matches at 7 bases. The V segment lost 6 bases and the J segment 1 base; nucleotides outside the gene matches: 12. The CDR3 extends over 16 amino acids. The germline CDR1 and CDR2 sequences are ENHRY and SYGVKD. In DNA, the CDR3 is TGTGCCATCAGGAATAATCTAGCGGATCCTTCCTACGAGCAGTACTTC. It codes for CAIRNNLADPSYEQYF.

The chain carries TRBV5-1 and TRBJ2-2; 7 nucleotides match TRBD1. Unmatched junction bases numbered 6, after V lost 4 bases and J lost 3 bases. The CDR3 covers 15 residues. In germline, CDR1 is SGHRS, CDR2 YFSETQ. The CDR3 sequence is CASSPGTADTGELFF. CDR3 sequence (DNA): TGCGCCAGCAGCCCCGGGACAGCGGACACCGGGGAGCTGTTTTTT. The full variable domain, its missing parts supplied by reference TRBV5-1 and TRBJ2-2, is KAGVTQTPRYLIKTRGQQVTLSCSPISGHRSVSWYQQTPGQGLQFLFEYFSETQRNKGNFPGRFSGRQFSNSRSEMNVSTLELGDSALYLCASSPGTADTGELFFGEGSRLTVL.

The chain employs TRBV18 and TRBJ1-2; 7 bases fit TRBD1. This CDR3 is 14 amino acids long. The V segment lost 3 bases and the J segment 0 bases; nucleotides outside the gene matches: 1. Germline values: CDR1 KGHSH, CDR2 LQKENI. The CDR3: CASSPDRTNYGYTF. The CDR3 nucleotides read TGTGCCAGCTCACCGGACAGGACTAACTATGGCTACACCTTC.

The chain is built from TRBV6-5 and TRBJ2-5, with 7 bases matching TRBD1. CDR1 is MNHEY and CDR2 is SVGAGI in the germline V gene. V lost 4 bases to trimming and J lost 2 bases; unmatched junction nucleotides: 1. The CDR3 totals 13 residues. CDR3 loop: CASSWTGQETQYF. CDR3 DNA: TGTGCCAGCAGTTGGACAGGTCAAGAGACCCAGTACTTC.

The chain links TRBV7-2 to TRBJ2-3; 8 nucleotides match TRBD2. This CDR3 is 16 amino acids long. The V segment lost 5 bases and the J segment 2 bases; nucleotides outside the gene matches: 9. Germline V gene lookup returns CDR1 SGHTA and CDR2 FQGNSA. Written as DNA, the CDR3 is TGTGCCAGCAGCCCCTCCAGCGGGGGACTCACAGATACGCAGTATTTT. Protein: CASSPSSGGLTDTQYF.

The chain links TRBV15 to TRBJ1-1; D is unresolved. The ends were cut back, 3 bases at V and 1 base at J, with 15 bases in the middle. Germline values: CDR1 LNHNV, CDR2 YYDKDF (reference sequence). This CDR3 is 16 amino acids long. The CDR3 DNA reads as TGTGCCACCAGCAGGGAGATGTGGCAGCCGAACACTGAAGCTTTCTTT. Translated, it gives CATSREMWQPNTEAFF.

In DNA, the CDR3 is TGTGCCATCAGTCCTGCACTAGAAGCCTACGAGCAGTACTTC. The encoded protein is CAISPALEAYEQYF. The V call is TRBV10-3, the J call TRBJ2-7; D might be TRBD2 (5 bases). This CDR3 is built from 14 residues. Germline values: CDR1 ENHRY, CDR2 SYGVKD. Trimming cost V 5 bases and J 2 bases, with 13 bases left between them.

This chain links TRBV6-5 with TRBJ1-1; possible D gene TRBD1, 6 bases. The CDR3 sequence is 13 residues long. The V and J ends lost 5 bases and 2 bases respectively, with 9 bases between them. The V gene's germline CDR1 is MNHEY and CDR2 SVGAGI. CDR3 bases: TGTGCCAGCAGTCTCAGGGGTAACACTGAAGCTTTCTTT. Its protein product is CASSLRGNTEAFF.

The chain employs TRBV30 and TRBJ2-3; 11 bases are a match to TRBD2. With V trimmed by 3 bases and J by 2 bases, 7 bases remained unmatched. The length of the CDR3 is 16 residues. Germline assignment: CDR1 GTSNPN and CDR2 SVGIG (reference sequence). CDR3 in amino acids: CAWRTLAGVITDTQYF. CDR3 DNA: TGTGCCTGGAGGACACTAGCGGGAGTAATCACAGATACGCAGTATTTT.

This clone was counted a single time. This sequence joins TRBV27 and TRBJ2-7; 14 bases fit TRBD2. CDR1 MNHEY and CDR2 SMNVEV come from the germline V gene (reference sequence). The CDR3 extends over 17 amino acids. With V trimmed by 6 bases and J by 4 bases, 11 bases remained unmatched. DNA of the CDR3: TGTGCCAGCAGCACCGGACTAGCGGGAGGTGGGGCGTACGAGCAGTACTTC. Protein sequence: CASSTGLAGGGAYEQYF.

The gene calls are TRBV6-5 and TRBJ1-3, with a tentative D call TRBD1 (6 bases). Trimming left V 6 bases short and J 4 bases short, with 16 bases between. The CDR3 is 15 amino acids. Germline assignment: CDR1 MNHEY and CDR2 SVGAGI. The CDR3 coding sequence is TGTGCCAGCAGACCCCCGACAGGCAGGGGAAACACCATATATTTT. Translated, it gives CASRPPTGRGNTIYF.

The chain couples TRBV5-1 to TRBJ2-2; possible D gene TRBD2, 5 bases. This CDR3 is 14 amino acids long. The germline CDR1 and CDR2 sequences are SGHRS and YFSETQ. Trimming removed 1 base from V and 3 bases from J, with 7 bases in between. CDR3 residues: CASSLNGDTGELFF. CDR3 sequence (DNA): TGCGCCAGCAGCTTGAACGGGGACACCGGGGAGCTGTTTTTT.

The genes are TRBV19 and TRBJ1-4, with D maybe TRBD1 (6 bases). V was cut by 10 bases and J by 8 bases, with 17 bases left in between. Germline values: CDR1 LNHDA, CDR2 SQIVND (reference sequence). There are 13 residues in the CDR3. The CDR3 is CATEQGWGEKLFF. As DNA, the CDR3 is TGTGCCACCGAACAGGGATGGGGAGAAAAACTGTTTTTT. Drawing the rest from reference TRBV19 and TRBJ1-4, the complete variable domain is DGGITQSPKYLFRKEGQNVTLSCEQNLNHDAMYWYRQDPGQGLRLIYYSQIVNDFQKGDIAEGYSVSREKKESFPLTVTSAQKNPTAFYLCATEQGWGEKLFFGSGTQLSVL.

This chain uses TRBV11-3 with TRBJ2-5; possibly TRBD1 for D (7 bases). Trimming cost V 5 bases and J 2 bases, with 9 bases left between them. The germline gives CDR1 SGHNT, CDR2 YENEEA. This CDR3 spans 13 amino acids. CDR3: CASSQGGQETQYF. The CDR3 DNA follows: TGTGCCAGCAGCCAGGGGGGTCAAGAGACCCAGTACTTC.

The V and J genes are TRBV7-3 and TRBJ2-3, with D perhaps TRBD2 (5 bases). The CDR3 loop spans 14 amino acids. The germline V gene has CDR1 SGHTA and CDR2 FQGTGA. V lost 5 bases and J 4 bases, leaving 13 bases between the germline ends. DNA for the CDR3: TGTGCCAGCAGCAGCAGACCCGGGGCAGATACGCAGTATTTT. Residues: CASSSRPGADTQYF.

This chain connects TRBV4-3 to TRBJ2-1; maybe TRBD1 (5 bases). This CDR3 has 16 amino acids. Germline CDR1 LGHNA, CDR2 YSLEER. The ends were cut back, 0 bases at V and 5 bases at J, with 14 bases in the middle. The CDR3 protein is CASSQDLGRVNNEQFF. The CDR3 DNA reads TGCGCCAGCAGCCAAGACTTGGGCAGGGTGAACAATGAGCAGTTCTTC.

The J gene is TRBJ1-1, the V gene TRBV27, with TRBD1 as a possible D gene (6 bases). The V and J ends lost 2 bases and 5 bases respectively, with 15 bases between them. CDR3 length: 15 residues. CDR1 and CDR2 (germline): MNHEY, SMNVEV (reference sequence). The CDR3 DNA sequence: TGTGCCAGCAGTTTAGATTGGCAGGGGATGACTGAAGCTTTCTTT. As protein: CASSLDWQGMTEAFF.